This T cell receptor beta chain was found in a study of identical twins. TCRdb re-derived calls from the 5' RACE reads in MiXCR, one entry per CDR3 protein. The repertoire holds about 570,000 distinct CDR3 sequences, more than 9% seen once, with 2.5% to 3.5% in the top ten. Germline lookup yields CDR1 SGHRS and CDR2 YFSETQ. This CDR3 has 13 amino acids. V was clipped by 3 bases and J by 7 bases; unmatched bases: 4. This clonotype was seen more than once but under ten times. The same specimen was also included in a second study, on yellow fever vaccine responses in identical twins.

The chain recombines TRBV5-1 with TRBJ2-1, with TRBD1 matching 7 bases. The sequenced sample was PBMCs. The receptor comes from a woman aged 18-29 years in good health. The CDR3 sequence: CASSSTGTNEQFF. CDR3 DNA: TGCGCCAGCAGCTCGACAGGGACAAATGAGCAGTTCTTC.